The present TCR beta chain was sequenced within a study of Ad26.COV2.S vaccination and SARS-CoV-2 variants. Overall study: The trial was COV1001 and the donor's arm was Ad26.COV2.S. Study findings and constraints: Reportedly, spike-specific CD8+ and CD4+ T cell responses achieved substantial breadth once vaccination had taken place.

As concerns this clone: Its antigen remains unknown. This specimen includes other DNA sequences encoding the same CDR3.

Data came from immunoSEQ multiplex PCR; TCRdb stores just in-frame clones and leaves some out. The sample includes 410,000 or so clones, more than 80% of them seen just once. Specified treatment: some 19 received Ad26.COV2.S at low or high dose, single or two shots; roughly five received placebo; per-sample allocation not given. After the first vaccine or placebo injection, samples were drawn on day 63. Within Boston, the person who donated was an adult of 18-55 years. Vaccination used an Ad26 vector expressing Wuhan-strain SARS-CoV-2 spike. CDR1 KGHSH and CDR2 LQKENI come from the germline V gene. The V and J ends lost 2 bases and 0 bases respectively, with 10 bases between them. CDR3 length: 15 amino acids.

This chain links TRBV18 with TRBJ1-1; no clear D. The sample consisted of peripheral blood, taken in a trial of Ad26.COV2.S vaccine versus placebo. This clonotype was obtained from a person between 18 and 59 years old who received the Ad26.COV2.S COVID-19 vaccine or a placebo. CDR3 sequence (DNA): TGTGCCAGCTCACCAGGTAAAGTACTGAACACTGAAGCTTTCTTT. It encodes CASSPGKVLNTEAFF.